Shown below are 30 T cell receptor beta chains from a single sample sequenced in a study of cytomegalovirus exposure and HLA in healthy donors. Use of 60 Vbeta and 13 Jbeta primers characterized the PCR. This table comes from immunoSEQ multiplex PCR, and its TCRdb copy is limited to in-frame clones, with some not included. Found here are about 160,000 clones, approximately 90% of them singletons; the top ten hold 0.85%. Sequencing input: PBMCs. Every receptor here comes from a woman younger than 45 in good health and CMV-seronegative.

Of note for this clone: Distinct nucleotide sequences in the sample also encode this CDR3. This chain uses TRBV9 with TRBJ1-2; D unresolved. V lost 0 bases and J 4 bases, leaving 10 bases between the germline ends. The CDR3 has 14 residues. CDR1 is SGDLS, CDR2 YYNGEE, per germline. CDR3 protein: CASSVEVGSYGYTF. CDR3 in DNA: TGTGCCAGCAGCGTAGAGGTGGGCAGCTATGGCTACACCTTC.

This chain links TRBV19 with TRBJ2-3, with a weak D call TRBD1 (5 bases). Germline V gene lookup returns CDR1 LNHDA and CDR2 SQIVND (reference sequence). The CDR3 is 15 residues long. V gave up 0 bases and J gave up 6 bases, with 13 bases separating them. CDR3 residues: CASSIDQTALDTQYF. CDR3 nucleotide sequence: TGTGCCAGTAGTATAGATCAGACAGCCCTGGATACGCAGTATTTT. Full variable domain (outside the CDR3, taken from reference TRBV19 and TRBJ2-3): DGGITQSPKYLFRKEGQNVTLSCEQNLNHDAMYWYRQDPGQGLRLIYYSQIVNDFQKGDIAEGYSVSREKKESFPLTVTSAQKNPTAFYLCASSIDQTALDTQYFGPGTRLTVL.

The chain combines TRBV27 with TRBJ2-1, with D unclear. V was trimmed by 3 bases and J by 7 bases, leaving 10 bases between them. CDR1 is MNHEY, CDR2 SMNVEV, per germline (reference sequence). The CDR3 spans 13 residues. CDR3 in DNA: TGTGCCAGCAGTTTCTGGCAGGATAATGAGCAGTTCTTC. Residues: CASSFWQDNEQFF.

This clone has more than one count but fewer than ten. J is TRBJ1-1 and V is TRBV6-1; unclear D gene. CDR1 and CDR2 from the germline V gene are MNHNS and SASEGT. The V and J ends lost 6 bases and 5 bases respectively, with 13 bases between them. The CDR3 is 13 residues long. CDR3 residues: CASRASSQTEAFF. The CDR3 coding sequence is TGTGCCAGCAGGGCAAGTTCCCAAACTGAAGCTTTCTTT.

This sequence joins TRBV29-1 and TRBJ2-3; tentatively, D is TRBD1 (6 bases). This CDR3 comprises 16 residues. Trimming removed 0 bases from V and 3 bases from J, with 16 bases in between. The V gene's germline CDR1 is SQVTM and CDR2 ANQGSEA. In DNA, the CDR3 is TGCAGCGTTGAAGAGTGGGACACCTCCGCGACAGATACGCAGTATTTT. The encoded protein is CSVEEWDTSATDTQYF.

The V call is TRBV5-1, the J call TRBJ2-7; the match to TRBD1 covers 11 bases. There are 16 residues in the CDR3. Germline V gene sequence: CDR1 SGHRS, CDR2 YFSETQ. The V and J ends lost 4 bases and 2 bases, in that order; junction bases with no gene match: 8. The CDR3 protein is CASSHTGTGGAYEQYF. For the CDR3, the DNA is TGCGCCAGCAGCCACACAGGGACAGGGGGGGCCTACGAGCAGTACTTC.

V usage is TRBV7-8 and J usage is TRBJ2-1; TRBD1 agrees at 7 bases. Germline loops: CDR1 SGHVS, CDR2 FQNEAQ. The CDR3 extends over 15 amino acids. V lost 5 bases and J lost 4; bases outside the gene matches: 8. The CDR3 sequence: CASSPRDRRYNEQFF. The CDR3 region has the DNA TGTGCCAGCAGCCCTAGGGACAGACGATACAATGAGCAGTTCTTC.

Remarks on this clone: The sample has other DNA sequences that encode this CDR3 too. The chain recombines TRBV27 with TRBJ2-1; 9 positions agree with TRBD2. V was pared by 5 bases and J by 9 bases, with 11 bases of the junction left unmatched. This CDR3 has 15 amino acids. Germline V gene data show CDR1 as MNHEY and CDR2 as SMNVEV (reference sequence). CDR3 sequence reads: CASSPLGAGGFEQFF. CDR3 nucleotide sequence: TGTGCCAGCAGTCCTCTGGGAGCGGGAGGATTTGAGCAGTTCTTC.

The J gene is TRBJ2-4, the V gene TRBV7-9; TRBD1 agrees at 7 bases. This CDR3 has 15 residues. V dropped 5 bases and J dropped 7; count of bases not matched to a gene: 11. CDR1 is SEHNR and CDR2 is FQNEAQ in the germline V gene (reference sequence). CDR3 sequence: CASSLRTGRSNIQYF. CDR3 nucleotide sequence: TGTGCCAGCAGCCTCCGGACAGGAAGGAGTAACATTCAGTACTTC.

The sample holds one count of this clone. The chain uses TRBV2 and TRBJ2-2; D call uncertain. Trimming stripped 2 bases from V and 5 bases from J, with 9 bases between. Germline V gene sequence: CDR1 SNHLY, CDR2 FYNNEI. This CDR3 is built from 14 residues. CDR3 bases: TGTGCCAGCAGTGAACTTCGGTTGACCGGGGAGCTGTTTTTT. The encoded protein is CASSELRLTGELFF. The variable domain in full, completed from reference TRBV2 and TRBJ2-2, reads EPEVTQTPSHQVTQMGQEVILRCVPISNHLYFYWYRQILGQKVEFLVSFYNNEISEKSEIFDDQFSVERPDGSNFTLKIRSTKLEDSAMYFCASSELRLTGELFFGEGSRLTVL.

The CDR3 bases are TGCGCCAGCAAGGCGGGAGTGAAGGGCAATGAGCAGTTCTTC. Translation gives CASKAGVKGNEQFF. The chain joins TRBV10-2 to TRBJ2-1; 7 nucleotides align to TRBD2. Per the germline V gene, CDR1 is WSHSY and CDR2 is SAAADI. The CDR3 is 14 residues long. J was trimmed by 6 bases and V by 7 bases; bases with no gene match: 9.

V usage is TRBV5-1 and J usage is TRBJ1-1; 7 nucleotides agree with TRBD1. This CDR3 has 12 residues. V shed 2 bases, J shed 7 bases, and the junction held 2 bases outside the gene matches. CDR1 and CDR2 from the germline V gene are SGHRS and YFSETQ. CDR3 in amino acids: CASSLQGYEAFF. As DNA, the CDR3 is TGCGCCAGCAGCTTACAGGGGTATGAAGCTTTCTTT.

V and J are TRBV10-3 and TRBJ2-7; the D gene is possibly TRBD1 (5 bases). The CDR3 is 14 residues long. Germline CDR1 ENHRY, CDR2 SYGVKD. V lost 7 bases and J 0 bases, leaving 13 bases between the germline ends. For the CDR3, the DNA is TGTGCCATCAAGGGGCGCTACGACTCCTACGAGCAGTACTTC. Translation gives CAIKGRYDSYEQYF.

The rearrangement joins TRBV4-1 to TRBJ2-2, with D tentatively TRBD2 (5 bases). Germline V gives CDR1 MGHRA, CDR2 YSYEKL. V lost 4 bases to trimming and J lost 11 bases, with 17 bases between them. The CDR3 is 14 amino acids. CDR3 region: CASSPARVGRELFF. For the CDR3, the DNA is TGCGCCAGCAGCCCTGCGAGGGTAGGGCGCGAGCTGTTTTTT.

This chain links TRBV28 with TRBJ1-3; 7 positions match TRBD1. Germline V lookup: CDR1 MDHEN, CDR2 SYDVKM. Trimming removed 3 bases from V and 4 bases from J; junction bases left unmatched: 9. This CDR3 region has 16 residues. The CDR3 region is CASSLHEGASGNTIYF. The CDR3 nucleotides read TGTGCCAGCAGTTTGCACGAGGGGGCGAGCGGAAACACCATATATTTT.

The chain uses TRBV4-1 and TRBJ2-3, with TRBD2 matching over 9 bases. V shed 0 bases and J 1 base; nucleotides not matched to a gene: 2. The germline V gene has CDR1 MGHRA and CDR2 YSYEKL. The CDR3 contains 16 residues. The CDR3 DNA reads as TGCGCCAGCAGCCAAGAGGCGGGGGGGGGCACAGATACGCAGTATTTT. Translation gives CASSQEAGGGTDTQYF.

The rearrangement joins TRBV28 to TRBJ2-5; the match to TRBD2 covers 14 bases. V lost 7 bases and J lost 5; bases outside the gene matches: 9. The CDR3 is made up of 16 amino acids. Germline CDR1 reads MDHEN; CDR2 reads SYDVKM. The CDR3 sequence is CASKRVRLAGGETQYF. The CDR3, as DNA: TGTGCCAGCAAGAGGGTCAGACTAGCGGGAGGGGAGACCCAGTACTTC.

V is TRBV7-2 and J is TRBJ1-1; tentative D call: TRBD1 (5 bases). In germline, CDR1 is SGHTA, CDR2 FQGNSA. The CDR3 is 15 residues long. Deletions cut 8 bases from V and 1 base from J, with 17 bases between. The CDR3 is CASGPGGAGNTEAFF. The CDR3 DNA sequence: TGTGCCAGCGGCCCCGGCGGGGCCGGGAACACTGAAGCTTTCTTT.

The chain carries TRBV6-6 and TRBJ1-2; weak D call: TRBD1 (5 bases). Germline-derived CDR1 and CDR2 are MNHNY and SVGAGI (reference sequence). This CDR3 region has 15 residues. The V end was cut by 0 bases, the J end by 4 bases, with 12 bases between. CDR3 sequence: CASSYSDRLFYGYTF. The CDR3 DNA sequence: TGTGCCAGCAGTTACTCCGACAGACTGTTCTATGGCTACACCTTC.

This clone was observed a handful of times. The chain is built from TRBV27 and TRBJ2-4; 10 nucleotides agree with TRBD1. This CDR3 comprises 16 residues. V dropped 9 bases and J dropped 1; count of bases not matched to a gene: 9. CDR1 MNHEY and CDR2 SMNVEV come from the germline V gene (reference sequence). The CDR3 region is CASTGTGDWAKNIQYF. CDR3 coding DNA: TGTGCCAGTACGGGGACAGGGGACTGGGCCAAAAACATTCAGTACTTC.

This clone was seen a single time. The CDR3 region is CASSSQNRGVGETQYF. In DNA form, the CDR3 reads TGTGCCAGCAGTTCCCAAAACAGGGGAGTAGGGGAGACCCAGTACTTC. The chain is built from TRBV5-4 and TRBJ2-5; TRBD1 matches at 7 bases. Trimming at V came to 5 bases and at J to 5 bases, leaving 15 bases not matched to a gene. This CDR3 spans 16 amino acids. Germline assignment: CDR1 SGHNT and CDR2 YYREEE (reference sequence). Full variable domain (outside the CDR3, taken from reference TRBV5-4 and TRBJ2-5): ETGVTQSPTHLIKTRGQQVTLRCSSQSGHNTVSWYQQALGQGPQFIFQYYREEENGRGNFPPRFSGLQFPNYSSELNVNALELDDSALYLCASSSQNRGVGETQYFGPGTRLLVL.

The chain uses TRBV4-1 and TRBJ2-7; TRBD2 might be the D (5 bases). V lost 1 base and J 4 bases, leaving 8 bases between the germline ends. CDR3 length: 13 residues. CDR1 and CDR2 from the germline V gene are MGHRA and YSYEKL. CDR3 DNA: TGCGCCAGCAGCCAAGTCCCGGGGTACGAGCAGTACTTC. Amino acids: CASSQVPGYEQYF.

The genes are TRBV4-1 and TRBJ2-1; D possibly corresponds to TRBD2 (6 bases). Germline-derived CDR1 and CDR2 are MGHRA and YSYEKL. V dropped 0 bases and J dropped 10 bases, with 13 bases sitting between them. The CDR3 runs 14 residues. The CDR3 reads CASSQEGLALEQFF. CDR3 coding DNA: TGCGCCAGCAGCCAAGAGGGTCTAGCGTTGGAGCAGTTCTTC.

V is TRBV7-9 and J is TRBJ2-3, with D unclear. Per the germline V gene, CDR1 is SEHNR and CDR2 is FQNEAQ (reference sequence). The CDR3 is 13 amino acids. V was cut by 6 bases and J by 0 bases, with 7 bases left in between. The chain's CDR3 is CASRLTSTDTQYF. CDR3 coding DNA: TGTGCCAGCAGGTTAACTAGCACAGATACGCAGTATTTT. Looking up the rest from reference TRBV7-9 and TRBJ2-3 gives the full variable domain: DTGVSQNPRHKITKRGQNVTFRCDPISEHNRLYWYRQTLGQGPEFLTYFQNEAQLEKSRLLSDRFSAERPKGSFSTLEIQRTEQGDSAMYLCASRLTSTDTQYFGPGTRLTVL.

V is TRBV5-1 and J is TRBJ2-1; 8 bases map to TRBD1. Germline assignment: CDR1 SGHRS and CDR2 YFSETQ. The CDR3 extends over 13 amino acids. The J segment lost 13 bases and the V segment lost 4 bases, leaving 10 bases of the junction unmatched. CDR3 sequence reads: CASSPGQASSQFF. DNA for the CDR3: TGCGCCAGCAGCCCGGGACAGGCCTCCTCCCAGTTCTTC. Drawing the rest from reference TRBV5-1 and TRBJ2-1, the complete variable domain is KAGVTQTPRYLIKTRGQQVTLSCSPISGHRSVSWYQQTPGQGLQFLFEYFSETQRNKGNFPGRFSGRQFSNSRSEMNVSTLELGDSALYLCASSPGQASSQFFGPGTRLTVL.

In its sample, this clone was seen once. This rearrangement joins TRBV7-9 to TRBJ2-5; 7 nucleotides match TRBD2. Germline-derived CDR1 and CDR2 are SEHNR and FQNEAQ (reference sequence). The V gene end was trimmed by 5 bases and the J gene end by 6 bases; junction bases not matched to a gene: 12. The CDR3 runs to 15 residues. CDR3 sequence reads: CASSPETQAGQTQYF. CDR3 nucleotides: TGTGCCAGCAGCCCAGAAACCCAAGCGGGGCAGACCCAGTACTTC.

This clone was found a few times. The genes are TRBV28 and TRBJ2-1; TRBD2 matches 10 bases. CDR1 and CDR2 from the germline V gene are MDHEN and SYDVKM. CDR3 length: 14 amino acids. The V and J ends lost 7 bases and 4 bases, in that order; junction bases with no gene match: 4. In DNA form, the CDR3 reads TGTGCCAGCACAGGGACTAGCGCGTACAATGAGCAGTTCTTC. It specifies CASTGTSAYNEQFF.

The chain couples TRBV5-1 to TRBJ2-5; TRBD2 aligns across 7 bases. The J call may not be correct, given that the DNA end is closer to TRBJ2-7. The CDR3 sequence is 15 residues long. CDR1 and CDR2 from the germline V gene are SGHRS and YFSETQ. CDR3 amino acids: CASSRLGGSPYEQYF. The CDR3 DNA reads TGCGCCAGCAGCCGCTTGGGCGGGAGCCCCTACGAGCAGTACTTC.

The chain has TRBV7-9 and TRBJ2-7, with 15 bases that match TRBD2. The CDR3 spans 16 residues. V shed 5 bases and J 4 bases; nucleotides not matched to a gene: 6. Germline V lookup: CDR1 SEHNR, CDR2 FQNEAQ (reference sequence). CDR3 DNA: TGTGCCAGCAGCCGAGGGACTAGCGGGAGGACGTACGAGCAGTACTTC. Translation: CASSRGTSGRTYEQYF.

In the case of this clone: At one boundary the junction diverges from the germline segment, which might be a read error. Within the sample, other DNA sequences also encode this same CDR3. Here the CDR3 reads CSSSLGGYEQYF. CDR3 bases: TGTTCCAGCAGTCTCGGGGGCTACGAGCAGTACTTC. V and J are TRBV7-9 and TRBJ2-7, with a possible D match to TRBD2 (6 bases). Germline-derived CDR1 and CDR2 are SEHNR and FQNEAQ (reference sequence). This CDR3 contains 12 residues.